The present entry profiles one T cell receptor beta chain with its context. Antigen unknown. These data originate in a study of T-cell reconstitution after alpha-beta-depleted transplantation in children. Findings and caveats of the study: Approximately two months post-transplant, alpha-beta T cells reportedly originated from several hundred expanded graft clones.

The CDR3 has 14 residues. The ends lost 3 bases at V and 3 bases at J; junction bases unmatched: 8. Germline V gene lookup returns CDR1 DFQATT and CDR2 SNEGSKA (reference sequence). TCRbeta library preparation incorporated unique molecular identifiers. In TCRdb, the PCR reads were re-called with MiXCR into one record per CDR3 protein. The data hold about 900,000 distinct CDR3 sequences, with under 30% observed a single time. The clonotype was recovered from a boy in the first two years of life who had a stem cell transplant for SCID, so the T cells may come from the graft donor. The chain couples TRBV20-1 to TRBJ2-7; 7 bases agree with TRBD1. The specimen comprised PBMCs, mostly from graft donor cells, sampled 360 days after TCRalphabeta/CD19-depleted stem cell transplant. For the CDR3, the DNA is TGCAGTGCTAGCCTCCGACAGGGTGTCTACGAGCAGTACTTC. It yields the protein CSASLRQGVYEQYF.